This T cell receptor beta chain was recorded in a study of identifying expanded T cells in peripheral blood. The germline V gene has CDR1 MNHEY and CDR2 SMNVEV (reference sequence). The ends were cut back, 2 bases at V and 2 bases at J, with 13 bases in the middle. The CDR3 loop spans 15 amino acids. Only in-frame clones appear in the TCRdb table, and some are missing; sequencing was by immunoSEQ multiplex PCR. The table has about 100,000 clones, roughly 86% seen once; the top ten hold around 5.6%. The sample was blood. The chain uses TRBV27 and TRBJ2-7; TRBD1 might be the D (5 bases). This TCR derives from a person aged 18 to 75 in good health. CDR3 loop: CASSLNPGITYEQYF. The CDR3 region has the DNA TGTGCCAGCAGTTTAAACCCAGGGATCACCTACGAGCAGTACTTC.